What follows are 27 T cell receptor beta chains derived from one specimen sequenced in a study of T cell responses to AZD1222 COVID-19 vaccine. The protocol was immunoSEQ multiplex PCR, while the TCRdb copy is restricted to in-frame clones and leaves out a portion. The sample has more than 75,000 clones, about 91% seen once. Specimen: peripheral blood, collected on day 0 of AZD1222 vaccination. These receptor sequences come from an adult in good health.

This chain joins TRBV5-4 and TRBJ1-4; 8 nucleotides agree with TRBD1. Germline assignment: CDR1 SGHNT and CDR2 YYREEE (reference sequence). With 5 bases clipped from V and 8 bases from J, the junction kept 8 bases outside the gene matches. The length of the CDR3 is 14 residues. The CDR3 DNA follows: TGTGCCAGCAGTTTTGCAGGGGGCGAGGAAAAACTGTTTTTT. Translation gives CASSFAGGEEKLFF. The entire variable domain, with the rest obtained from reference TRBV5-4 and TRBJ1-4, is as follows: ETGVTQSPTHLIKTRGQQVTLRCSSQSGHNTVSWYQQALGQGPQFIFQYYREEENGRGNFPPRFSGLQFPNYSSELNVNALELDDSALYLCASSFAGGEEKLFFGSGTQLSVL.

The chain joins TRBV6-5 to TRBJ1-2, with D hard to call. Germline lookup yields CDR1 MNHEY and CDR2 SVGAGI. V lost 2 bases and J 2 bases, leaving 9 bases between the germline ends. This CDR3 is 14 amino acids long. Written as DNA, the CDR3 is TGTGCCAGCAGTTACGGGCCTGTCAACTATGGCTACACCTTC. Encoded protein: CASSYGPVNYGYTF.

The chain uses TRBV5-5 and TRBJ1-1; 8 nucleotides agree with TRBD1. The CDR3 sequence is 14 residues long. After removal of 4 bases from V and 5 bases from J, the junction contained 7 bases not matched to a gene. Germline values: CDR1 SGHKS, CDR2 YYEKEE (reference sequence). In nucleotides, the CDR3 is TGTGCCAGCAGCCGCGACAGGGGTAGGACTGAAGCTTTCTTT. Its translation is CASSRDRGRTEAFF.

The chain couples TRBV5-1 to TRBJ1-1; TRBD1 matches at 8 bases. CDR1 is SGHRS, CDR2 YFSETQ, per germline. This CDR3 comprises 19 residues. With 0 bases clipped from V and 2 bases from J, the junction kept 15 bases outside the gene matches. The CDR3 spells CASSLGQGSLSDYNTEAFF. The DNA for the CDR3 is TGCGCCAGCAGCTTGGGACAGGGGAGTTTATCGGATTATAACACTGAAGCTTTCTTT.

V usage is TRBV6-2 or TRBV6-3 and J usage is TRBJ2-2; D is unresolved. The CDR3 runs to 14 residues. V was pared by 5 bases and J by 5 bases, with 12 bases between. Looked up from germline, CDR1 is MNHEY and CDR2 is SVGEGT. The CDR3 nucleotides are TGTGCCAGCAGTCCCGTACGTAAAACCGGGGAGCTGTTTTTT. Translation gives CASSPVRKTGELFF.

The chain employs TRBV5-4 and TRBJ2-5; tentative D call: TRBD1 (6 bases). V was cut by 3 bases and J by 3 bases, with 12 bases left in between. Germline V CDR1 and CDR2: SGHNT, YYREEE (reference sequence). The length of the CDR3 is 14 residues. The CDR3 DNA sequence: TGTGCCAGCAGCTCCCGGGACAAAAAAGAGACCCAGTACTTC. This translates into CASSSRDKKETQYF.

This chain connects TRBV5-5 to TRBJ2-7, with D possibly being TRBD1 (5 bases). The germline V gene has CDR1 SGHKS and CDR2 YYEKEE (reference sequence). This CDR3 is 15 amino acids long. V dropped 0 bases and J dropped 2 bases, with 12 bases sitting between them. The CDR3 bases are TGTGCCAGCAGCTTGGCCGGACAAGGAGCCTACGAGCAGTACTTC. Its protein product is CASSLAGQGAYEQYF.

The chain uses TRBV5-6 and TRBJ1-1, with D uncertain. CDR3 size: 14 residues. CDR1 and CDR2 from the germline V gene are SGHDT and YYEEEE. V lost 0 bases, J lost 4 bases, and 10 bases lay in between. The CDR3 coding sequence is TGTGCCAGCAGCTTGGTTCCAACGGGCACTGAAGCTTTCTTT. Protein sequence: CASSLVPTGTEAFF.

The chain employs TRBV4-3 and TRBJ2-7; TRBD1 aligns across 8 bases. This CDR3 spans 17 amino acids. Trimming removed 0 bases from V and 0 bases from J; junction bases left unmatched: 7. The germline gives CDR1 LGHNA, CDR2 YSLEER. The CDR3 is CASSQDVDRGVSYEQYF. As DNA, the CDR3 is TGCGCCAGCAGCCAAGATGTTGACAGGGGAGTCTCCTACGAGCAGTACTTC.

J is TRBJ2-5 and V is TRBV27, with a tentative D call TRBD1 (6 bases). V was shortened by 5 bases and J by 5 bases, with 21 bases between the two germline ends. The CDR3 has 16 residues. Germline CDR1 and CDR2: MNHEY and SMNVEV (reference sequence). CDR3 region: CASSPPVRRQGETQYF. CDR3 in DNA: TGTGCCAGCAGTCCCCCGGTTCGGAGGCAGGGGGAGACCCAGTACTTC.

This clone has only a few counts. The chain combines TRBV2 with TRBJ1-2; no reliable D call. V was shortened by 10 bases and J by 6 bases, with 18 bases between the two germline ends. This CDR3 contains 13 residues. Germline V gene sequence: CDR1 SNHLY, CDR2 FYNNEI. The CDR3 DNA sequence: TGTGCCACCTTTTTCCGTAGGACGGATGGCTACACCTTC. Translation gives CATFFRRTDGYTF.

The chain uses TRBV19 and TRBJ1-3, with D unresolved. Trimming took 1 base from V and 2 from J, leaving 6 bases between them. Germline CDR1 is LNHDA and CDR2 is SQIVND (reference sequence). This CDR3 comprises 14 residues. The CDR3: CASSIVSAGNTIYF. The CDR3 region has the DNA TGTGCCAGTAGTATAGTGTCCGCTGGAAACACCATATATTTT. Complete variable domain (other parts from reference TRBV19 and TRBJ1-3): DGGITQSPKYLFRKEGQNVTLSCEQNLNHDAMYWYRQDPGQGLRLIYYSQIVNDFQKGDIAEGYSVSREKKESFPLTVTSAQKNPTAFYLCASSIVSAGNTIYFGEGSWLTVV.

J is TRBJ1-5 and V is TRBV6-2 or TRBV6-3; no clear D. The CDR3 loop spans 14 amino acids. Between the trimmed V and J ends, which lost 0 bases and 7 bases, there was a span of 10 bases. Germline V lookup: CDR1 MNHEY, CDR2 SVGEGT. CDR3 loop: CASSYSTGAQPQHF. CDR3 nucleotides: TGTGCCAGCAGTTACTCTACGGGTGCGCAGCCCCAGCATTTT.

The V and J genes are TRBV28 and TRBJ1-4; the D is unclear. The germline V gene has CDR1 MDHEN and CDR2 SYDVKM. V was trimmed by 6 bases and J by 8 bases, leaving 10 bases between them. The CDR3 covers 12 residues. The CDR3 DNA reads as TGTGCCAGCAGCCCTATTGAAGAAAAACTGTTTTTT. Translated: CASSPIEEKLFF.

The CDR3 region is CASSLRGLGTEAFF. For the CDR3, the DNA is TGTGCCAGCAGCTTGCGGGGGTTAGGTACTGAAGCTTTCTTT. V usage is TRBV5-8 and J usage is TRBJ1-1; tentatively, D is TRBD1 (5 bases). V gave up 1 base and J gave up 5 bases, with 12 bases separating them. The CDR3 spans 14 residues. In germline, CDR1 is SGHTS, CDR2 YDEGEE.

The chain uses TRBV19 and TRBJ1-5; tentatively, D is TRBD1 (5 bases). The ends were cut back, 5 bases at V and 7 bases at J, with 15 bases in the middle. The germline gives CDR1 LNHDA, CDR2 SQIVND (reference sequence). The CDR3 sequence is 14 residues long. The CDR3 DNA is TGTGCCAGTAGTTGGTTGGGGGGGTCCCAGCCCCAGCATTTT. Its translation is CASSWLGGSQPQHF.

This sequence joins TRBV5-5 and TRBJ1-4, with D maybe TRBD1 (5 bases). Germline V gene data show CDR1 as SGHKS and CDR2 as YYEKEE (reference sequence). V was shortened by 0 bases and J by 8 bases, with 14 bases between the two germline ends. This CDR3 has 15 residues. The DNA of the CDR3 is TGTGCCAGCAGCTTGGTCGGTGGGGGTAGGGAAAAACTGTTTTTT. Residues: CASSLVGGGREKLFF.

This clone was recorded once. The chain employs TRBV19 and TRBJ1-5; the D gene is possibly TRBD1 (6 bases). The CDR3 length is 15 residues. With 3 bases removed from V and 3 bases from J, the gap between germline ends came to 12 bases. Germline CDR1 and CDR2: LNHDA and SQIVND (reference sequence). The chain's CDR3 is CASSMWQGYNQPQHF. CDR3 DNA sequence: TGTGCCAGTAGTATGTGGCAGGGGTACAATCAGCCCCAGCATTTT.

The rearrangement uses TRBV29-1 and TRBJ1-1; a possible D gene is TRBD1 (6 bases). CDR1 and CDR2 (germline): SQVTM, ANQGSEA. With 2 bases removed from V and 4 bases from J, the gap between germline ends came to 11 bases. This CDR3 contains 13 residues. DNA of the CDR3: TGCAGCGTTGAAAACAGGGTAGGCACTGAAGCTTTCTTT. It translates to CSVENRVGTEAFF.

The chain has TRBV2 and TRBJ2-2; 9 positions match TRBD2. The germline V gene has CDR1 SNHLY and CDR2 FYNNEI. The CDR3 runs to 16 residues. Trimming removed 6 bases from V and 0 bases from J; junction bases left unmatched: 5. The CDR3 sequence: CASRGLAPANTGELFF. The CDR3, as DNA: TGTGCCAGCAGAGGACTAGCGCCAGCGAACACCGGGGAGCTGTTTTTT. Complete variable domain (other parts from reference TRBV2 and TRBJ2-2): EPEVTQTPSHQVTQMGQEVILRCVPISNHLYFYWYRQILGQKVEFLVSFYNNEISEKSEIFDDQFSVERPDGSNFTLKIRSTKLEDSAMYFCASRGLAPANTGELFFGEGSRLTVL.

The J gene is TRBJ2-1, the V gene TRBV7-3; 7 bases are shared with TRBD2. V lost 2 bases to trimming and J lost 4 bases; unmatched junction nucleotides: 5. Germline assignment: CDR1 SGHTA and CDR2 FQGTGA. The CDR3 is made up of 15 amino acids. This chain's CDR3 is CASSLRLAGYNEQFF. CDR3 sequence (DNA): TGTGCCAGCAGCTTACGGTTAGCGGGTTACAATGAGCAGTTCTTC.

The chain joins TRBV27 to TRBJ2-7; 10 bases agree with TRBD1. The CDR3 spans 14 residues. V gave up 6 bases and J gave up 5 bases; unmatched junction bases: 7. CDR1 and CDR2 (germline): MNHEY, SMNVEV (reference sequence). CDR3 sequence (DNA): TGTGCCAGCAGACCGGGACAGGGGTGGAACGAGCAGTACTTC. Its protein is CASRPGQGWNEQYF.

The V call is TRBV19, the J call TRBJ2-1; 14 bases align to TRBD2. The germline V gene has CDR1 LNHDA and CDR2 SQIVND (reference sequence). This CDR3 has 15 residues. V trimming: 5 bases; J trimming: 7 bases; junction bases outside the gene matches: 4. CDR3 nucleotides: TGTGCCAGTAGTTCCGGGACTAGCGGGAGAAATGAGCAGTTCTTC. Amino acids: CASSSGTSGRNEQFF.

This rearrangement joins TRBV5-6 to TRBJ1-5, with 7 bases fitting TRBD1. Germline V gene lookup returns CDR1 SGHDT and CDR2 YYEEEE. This CDR3 is built from 16 residues. V was clipped by 1 base and J by 0 bases; unmatched bases: 4. CDR3 sequence (DNA): TGTGCCAGCAGCTTGACAGGGGACCCTAGCAATCAGCCCCAGCATTTT. This translates into CASSLTGDPSNQPQHF.

The chain employs TRBV3-1 (or the pseudogene TRBV3-2) and TRBJ2-2; 9 bases are a match to TRBD1. CDR1 is LGHDT and CDR2 is YNNKEL in the germline V gene (reference sequence). The CDR3 covers 15 residues. After removal of 1 base from V and 6 bases from J, the junction contained 3 bases not matched to a gene. CDR3 loop: CASSQGRQGAGELFF. The CDR3, as DNA: TGTGCCAGCAGCCAAGGTAGACAGGGGGCCGGGGAGCTGTTTTTT.

J is TRBJ1-1 and V is TRBV28, with TRBD1 as a possible D gene (5 bases). CDR3 length: 15 amino acids. Per germline, CDR1 MDHEN and CDR2 SYDVKM. The V end was cut by 6 bases, the J end by 8 bases, with 22 bases between. The CDR3, as DNA: TGTGCCAGCAGCCATTCAGGGAGGGTTGGGGACGAAGCTTTCTTT. Translating it yields CASSHSGRVGDEAFF.

The V gene is TRBV28, the J gene TRBJ1-5; 8 bases align to TRBD1. The germline gives CDR1 MDHEN, CDR2 SYDVKM. The CDR3 contains 15 residues. With V trimmed by 10 bases and J by 3 bases, 11 bases remained unmatched. CDR3 bases: TGTGCCATATGCCAGGGACAGGCTTCCAATCAGCCCCAGCATTTT. Its translation: CAICQGQASNQPQHF.